This TCR beta chain was retrieved from a study of T cells expressing NK-cell markers. Study background: It was sorted CD3+CD56-NKG2C+, CD3+CD56+NKG2C- and CD3+CD56+NKG2C+ T cells that provided the TCR beta repertoires. Most of the eight sequenced donors tested HCMV-seropositive; one tested seronegative.

The CDR3 extends over 14 amino acids. TCRdb reprocessed the 5' RACE reads and stores each CDR3 protein as one record, lacking DNA. This listing includes fewer than 400,000 distinct CDR3 sequences. Sequencing was carried out using blood T cells: a sorted CD56 or NKG2C T cell subset, CD4+ or CD8+ T cells, or bulk PBMC T cells (not recorded which). The V call is TRBV12-3 or TRBV12-4, the J call TRBJ1-5. This sequence was found in a woman between 45 and 65 years old in good health. CDR3 sequence: CASSTGGSNQPQHF.